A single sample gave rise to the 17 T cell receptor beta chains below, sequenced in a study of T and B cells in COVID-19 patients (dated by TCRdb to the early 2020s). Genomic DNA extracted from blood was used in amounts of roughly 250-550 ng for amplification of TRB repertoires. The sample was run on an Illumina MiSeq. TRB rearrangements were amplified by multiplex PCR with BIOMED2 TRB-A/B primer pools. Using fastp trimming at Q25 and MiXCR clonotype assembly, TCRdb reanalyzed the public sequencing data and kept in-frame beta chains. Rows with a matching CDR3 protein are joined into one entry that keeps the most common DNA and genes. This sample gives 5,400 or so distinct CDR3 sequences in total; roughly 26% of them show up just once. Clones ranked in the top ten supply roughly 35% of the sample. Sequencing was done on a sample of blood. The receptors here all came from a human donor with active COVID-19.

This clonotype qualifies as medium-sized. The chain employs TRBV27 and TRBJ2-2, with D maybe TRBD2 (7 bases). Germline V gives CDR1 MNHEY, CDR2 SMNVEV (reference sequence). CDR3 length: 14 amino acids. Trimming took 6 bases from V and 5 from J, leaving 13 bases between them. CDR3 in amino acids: CASRGGGMTGELFF. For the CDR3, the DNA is TGTGCCAGCAGGGGGGGGGGCATGACCGGGGAGCTGTTTTTT.

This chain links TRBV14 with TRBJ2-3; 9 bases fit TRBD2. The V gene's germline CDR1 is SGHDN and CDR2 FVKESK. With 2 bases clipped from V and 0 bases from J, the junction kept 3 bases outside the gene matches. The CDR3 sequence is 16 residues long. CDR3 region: CASSQTSGSSTDTQYF. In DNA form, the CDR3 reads TGTGCCAGCAGCCAAACTAGCGGGTCTAGCACAGATACGCAGTATTTT. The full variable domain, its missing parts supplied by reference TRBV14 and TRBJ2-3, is EAGVTQFPSHSVIEKGQTVTLRCDPISGHDNLYWYRRVMGKEIKFLLHFVKESKQDESGMPNNRFLAERTGGTYSTLKVQPAELEDSGVYFCASSQTSGSSTDTQYFGPGTRLTVL.

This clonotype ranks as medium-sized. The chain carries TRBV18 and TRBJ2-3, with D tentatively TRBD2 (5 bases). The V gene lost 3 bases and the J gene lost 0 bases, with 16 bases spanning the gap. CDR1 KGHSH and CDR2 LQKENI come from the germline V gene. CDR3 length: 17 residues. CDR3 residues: CASSPPRAGPSTDTQYF. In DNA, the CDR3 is TGTGCCAGCTCACCTCCGCGGGCAGGCCCTAGCACAGATACGCAGTATTTT.

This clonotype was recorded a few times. The CDR3 nucleotides are TGCGCCAGCAGGATGCTAGGTTTTGAGCAGTTCTTC. It translates to CASRMLGFEQFF. The J gene is TRBJ2-1, the V gene TRBV5-1; D is ambiguous. The length of the CDR3 is 12 residues. Deletions cut 5 bases from V and 9 bases from J, with 12 bases between. Germline CDR1 SGHRS, CDR2 YFSETQ.

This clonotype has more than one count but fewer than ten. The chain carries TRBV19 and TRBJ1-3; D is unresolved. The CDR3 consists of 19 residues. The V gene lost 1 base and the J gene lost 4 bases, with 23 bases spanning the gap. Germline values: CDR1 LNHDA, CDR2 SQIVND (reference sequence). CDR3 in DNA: TGTGCCAGTAGTATAGCTAACTTGGCGGGCGGGCGACTCGGAAACACCATATATTTT. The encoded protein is CASSIANLAGGRLGNTIYF.

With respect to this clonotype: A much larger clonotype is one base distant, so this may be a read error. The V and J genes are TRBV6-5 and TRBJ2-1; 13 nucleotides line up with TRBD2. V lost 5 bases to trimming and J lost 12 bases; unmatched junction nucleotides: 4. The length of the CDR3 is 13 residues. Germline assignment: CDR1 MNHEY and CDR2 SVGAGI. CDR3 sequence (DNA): TGTGCCAGCAGTCCCGGACTAGCGGGGGTGCAGTTCTTC. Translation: CASSPGLAGVQFF.

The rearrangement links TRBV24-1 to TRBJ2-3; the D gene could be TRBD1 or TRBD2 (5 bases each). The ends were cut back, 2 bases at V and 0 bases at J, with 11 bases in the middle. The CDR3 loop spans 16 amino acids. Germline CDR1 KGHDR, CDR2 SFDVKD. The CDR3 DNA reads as TGTGCCACCAGTGATTCCGGGGCAGAGAGCACAGATACGCAGTATTTT. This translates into CATSDSGAESTDTQYF.

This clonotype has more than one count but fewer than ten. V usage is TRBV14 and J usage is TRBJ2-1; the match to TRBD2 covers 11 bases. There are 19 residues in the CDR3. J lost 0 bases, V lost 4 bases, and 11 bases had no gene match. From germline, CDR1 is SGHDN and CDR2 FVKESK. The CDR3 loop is CASSPTPGLAVSSYNEQFF. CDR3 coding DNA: TGTGCCAGCAGCCCAACTCCGGGACTAGCGGTTAGCTCCTACAATGAGCAGTTCTTC.

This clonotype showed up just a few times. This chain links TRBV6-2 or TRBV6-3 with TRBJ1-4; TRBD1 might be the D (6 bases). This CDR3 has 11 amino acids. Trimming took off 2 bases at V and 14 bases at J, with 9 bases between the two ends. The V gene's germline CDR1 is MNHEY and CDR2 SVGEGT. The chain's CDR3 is CASSYGGRLFF. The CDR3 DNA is TGTGCCAGCAGTTACGGGGGCCGTCTGTTTTTT.

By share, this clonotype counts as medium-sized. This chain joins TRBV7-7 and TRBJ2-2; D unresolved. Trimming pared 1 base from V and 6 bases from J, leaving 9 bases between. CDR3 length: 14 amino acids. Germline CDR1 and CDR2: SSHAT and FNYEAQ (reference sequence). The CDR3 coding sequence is TGTGCCAGCAGCTTAGACGGCTGGCCCGGGGAGCTGTTTTTT. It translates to CASSLDGWPGELFF.

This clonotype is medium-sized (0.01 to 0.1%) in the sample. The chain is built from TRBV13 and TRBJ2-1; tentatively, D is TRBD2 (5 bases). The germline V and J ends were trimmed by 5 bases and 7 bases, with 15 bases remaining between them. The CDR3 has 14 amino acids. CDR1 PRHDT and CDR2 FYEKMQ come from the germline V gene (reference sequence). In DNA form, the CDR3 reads TGTGCCAGCAGCGGGAGAGAAGAACTTAATGAGCAGTTCTTC. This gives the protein CASSGREELNEQFF. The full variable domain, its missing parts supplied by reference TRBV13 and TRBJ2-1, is AAGVIQSPRHLIKEKRETATLKCYPIPRHDTVYWYQQGPGQDPQFLISFYEKMQSDKGSIPDRFSAQQFSDYHSELNMSSLELGDSALYFCASSGREELNEQFFGPGTRLTVL.

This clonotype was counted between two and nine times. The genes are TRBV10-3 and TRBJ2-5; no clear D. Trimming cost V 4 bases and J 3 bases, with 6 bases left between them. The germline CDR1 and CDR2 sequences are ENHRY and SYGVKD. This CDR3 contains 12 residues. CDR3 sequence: CAISGQEETQYF. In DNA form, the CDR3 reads TGTGCCATCAGTGGGCAAGAAGAGACCCAGTACTTC.

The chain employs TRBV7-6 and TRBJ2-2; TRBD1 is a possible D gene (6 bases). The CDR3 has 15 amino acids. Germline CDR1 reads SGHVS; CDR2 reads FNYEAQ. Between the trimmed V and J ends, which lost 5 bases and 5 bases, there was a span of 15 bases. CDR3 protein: CASSGSGTPTGELFF. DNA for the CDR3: TGTGCCAGCAGCGGATCCGGGACACCAACCGGGGAGCTGTTTTTT.

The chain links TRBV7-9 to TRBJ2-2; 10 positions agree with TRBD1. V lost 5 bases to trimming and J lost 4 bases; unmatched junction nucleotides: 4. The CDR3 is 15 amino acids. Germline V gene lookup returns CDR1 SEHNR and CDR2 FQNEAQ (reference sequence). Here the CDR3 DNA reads TGTGCCAGCAGCGGGACAGGGGAGGGCACCGGGGAGCTGTTTTTT. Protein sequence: CASSGTGEGTGELFF.

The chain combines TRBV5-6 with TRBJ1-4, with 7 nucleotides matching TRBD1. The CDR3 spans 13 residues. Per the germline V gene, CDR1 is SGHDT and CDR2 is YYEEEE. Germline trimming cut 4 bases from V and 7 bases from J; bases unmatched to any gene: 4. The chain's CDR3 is CASSPGQAEKLFF. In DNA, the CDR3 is TGTGCCAGCAGCCCAGGACAGGCTGAAAAACTGTTTTTT. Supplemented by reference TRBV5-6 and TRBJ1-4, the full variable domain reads DAGVTQSPTHLIKTRGQQVTLRCSPKSGHDTVSWYQQALGQGPQFIFQYYEEEERQRGNFPDRFSGHQFPNYSSELNVNALLLGDSALYLCASSPGQAEKLFFGSGTQLSVL.

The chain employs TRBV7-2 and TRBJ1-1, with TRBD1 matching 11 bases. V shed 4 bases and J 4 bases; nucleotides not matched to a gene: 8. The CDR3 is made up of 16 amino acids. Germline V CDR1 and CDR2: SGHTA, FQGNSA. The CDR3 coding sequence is TGTGCCAGCAGCTACCGGACAGGGGGCTTGGGCACTGAAGCTTTCTTT. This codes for CASSYRTGGLGTEAFF.

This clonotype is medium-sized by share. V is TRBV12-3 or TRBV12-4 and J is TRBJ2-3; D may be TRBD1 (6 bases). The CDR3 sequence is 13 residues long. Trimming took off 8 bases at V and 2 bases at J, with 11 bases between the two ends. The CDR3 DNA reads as TGTGCCAGCGGGAAGGGGGACACAGATACGCAGTATTTT. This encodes CASGKGDTDTQYF.